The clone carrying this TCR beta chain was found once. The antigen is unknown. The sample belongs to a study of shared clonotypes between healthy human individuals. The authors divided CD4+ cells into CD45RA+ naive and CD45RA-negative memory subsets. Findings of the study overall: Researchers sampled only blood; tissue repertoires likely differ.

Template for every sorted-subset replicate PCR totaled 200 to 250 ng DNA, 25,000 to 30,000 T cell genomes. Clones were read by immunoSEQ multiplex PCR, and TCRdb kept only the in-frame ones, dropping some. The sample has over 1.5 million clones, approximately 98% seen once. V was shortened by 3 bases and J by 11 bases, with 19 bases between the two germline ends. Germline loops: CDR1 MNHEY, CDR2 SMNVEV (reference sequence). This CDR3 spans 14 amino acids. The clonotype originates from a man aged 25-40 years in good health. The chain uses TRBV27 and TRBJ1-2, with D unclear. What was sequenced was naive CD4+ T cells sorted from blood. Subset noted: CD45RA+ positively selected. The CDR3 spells CASSLVPTATPYTF. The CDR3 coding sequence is TGTGCCAGCAGTTTGGTCCCGACGGCAACCCCGTACACCTTC.